This T cell receptor beta chain was profiled in a study of blood T cell repertoires in COVID-19. About the study: Both acute and convalescent COVID-19 samples were obtained from the United States, Italy and Spain. T cells, B-cell-depleted T cells, or PBMCs supplied cDNA or gDNA.

The CDR3 spans 14 residues. CDR1 and CDR2 (germline): SGHRS, YFSETQ. The V end lost 4 bases, the J end lost 2 bases, and 11 bases lay between the germline ends. Original data processing: Amplification of reference gene primers was used by the study to estimate nucleated cell counts. Here immunoSEQ multiplex PCR was the method, and the copy in TCRdb shows in-frame clones only, minus some. That table is the source of V, J and clone size, and D and trimming were worked out from the DNA. Altogether 150,000 to 200,000 clones are present, around 80% being singletons, with the ten largest covering roughly 18%. A single count supports this clone.

The receptor was derived from a woman aged 80 or older with acute or convalescent COVID-19. This chain connects TRBV5-1 to TRBJ2-3, with TRBD2 as a possible D gene (5 bases). Specimen: peripheral blood. Here the CDR3 reads CASSVGVDTDTQYF. In DNA form, the CDR3 reads TGCGCCAGCAGCGTCGGGGTGGACACAGATACGCAGTATTTT.